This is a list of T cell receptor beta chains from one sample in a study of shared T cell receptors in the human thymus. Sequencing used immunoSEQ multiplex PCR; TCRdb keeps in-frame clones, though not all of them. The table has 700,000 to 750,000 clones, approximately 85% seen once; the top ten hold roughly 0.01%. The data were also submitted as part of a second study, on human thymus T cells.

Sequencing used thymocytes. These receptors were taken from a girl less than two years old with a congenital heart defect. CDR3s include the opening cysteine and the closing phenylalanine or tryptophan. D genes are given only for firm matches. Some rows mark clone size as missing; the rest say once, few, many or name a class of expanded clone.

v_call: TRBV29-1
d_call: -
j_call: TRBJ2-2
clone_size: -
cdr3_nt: TGCAGCGTTGTCAGTAATGGGGAGCTGTTTTTT
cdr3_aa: CSVVSNGELFF

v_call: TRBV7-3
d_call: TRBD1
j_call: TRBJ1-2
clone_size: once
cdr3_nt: TGTGCCAGCAGCTCCACAGGGGAATTGGGCTATGGCTACACCTTC
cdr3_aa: CASSSTGELGYGYTF

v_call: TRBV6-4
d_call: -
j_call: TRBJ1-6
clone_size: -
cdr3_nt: TGTGCCAGCAGTGACTCCCCCATCGGGGCCCTCCACTTT
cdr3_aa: CASSDSPIGALHF

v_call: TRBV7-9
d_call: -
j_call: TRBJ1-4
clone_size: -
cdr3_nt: TGTGCCAGCAGCTTATGCGCTTGTGGGGGGAATGAAAAACTGTTTTTT
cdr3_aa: CASSLCACGGNEKLFF

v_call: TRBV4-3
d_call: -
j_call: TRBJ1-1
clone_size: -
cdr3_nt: TGCGCCAGCAGCCAACAGGGGATGAACACTGAAGCTTTCTTT
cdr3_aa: CASSQQGMNTEAFF

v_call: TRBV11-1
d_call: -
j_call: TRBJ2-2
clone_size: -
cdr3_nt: TGTGCCGTCTCAGGAACCGCGAACACCGGGGAGCTGTTTTTT
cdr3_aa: CAVSGTANTGELFF

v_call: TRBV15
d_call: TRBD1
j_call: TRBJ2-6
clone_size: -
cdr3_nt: TGTGCCACCAGCCGGGGACAGGGAGGCTCTGGGGCCAACGTCCTGACTTTC
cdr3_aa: CATSRGQGGSGANVLTF

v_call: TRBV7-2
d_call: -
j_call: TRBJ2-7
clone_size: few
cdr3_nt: TGTGCCAGCAGCTTCCCCACGGGGGACCGCCCTTCCTACGAGCAGTACTTC
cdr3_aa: CASSFPTGDRPSYEQYF

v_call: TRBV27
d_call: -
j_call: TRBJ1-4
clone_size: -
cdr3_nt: TGTGCCAGCAGTTGGTCAGGCAGTGAAAAACTGTTTTTT
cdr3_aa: CASSWSGSEKLFF

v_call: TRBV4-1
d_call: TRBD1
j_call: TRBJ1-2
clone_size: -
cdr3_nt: TGCGCCAGCAGCCGGGGCAGGGGGGAAGAAAACTATGGCTACACCTTC
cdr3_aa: CASSRGRGEENYGYTF

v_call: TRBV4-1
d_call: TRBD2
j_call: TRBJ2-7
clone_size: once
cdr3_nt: TGCGCCAGCAGCCACCGGGGGGGGCTAGCGGGGGAAGCCTACGAGCAGTACTTC
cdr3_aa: CASSHRGGLAGEAYEQYF

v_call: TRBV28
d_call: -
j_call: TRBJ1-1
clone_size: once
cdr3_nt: TGTGCCAGCACGAGGGAGTTTGCTGAAGCTTTCTTT
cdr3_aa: CASTREFAEAFF

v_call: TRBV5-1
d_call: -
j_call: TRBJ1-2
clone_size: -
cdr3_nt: TGCGCCAGCAGCCCGTCGGACAGCTCTCTCGGGGGCTACACCTTC
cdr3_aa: CASSPSDSSLGGYTF

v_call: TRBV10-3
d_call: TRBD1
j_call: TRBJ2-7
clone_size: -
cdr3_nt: TGTGCCATCAGTGAGTCGAACCCGGGGATCGGACAGGGTATCTGTTCCTACGAGCAGTACTTC
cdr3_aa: CAISESNPGIGQGICSYEQYF

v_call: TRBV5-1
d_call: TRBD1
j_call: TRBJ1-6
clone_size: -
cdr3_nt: TGCGCCAGCAGCTTGACCGGCAACAGGGGAAATTCACCCCTCCACTTT
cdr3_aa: CASSLTGNRGNSPLHF

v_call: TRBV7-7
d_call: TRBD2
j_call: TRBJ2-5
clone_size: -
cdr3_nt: TGTGCCAGCAGCTCAGGGGCGGGGGGCCGACCTATTTACCAAGAGACCCAGTACTTC
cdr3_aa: CASSSGAGGRPIYQETQYF

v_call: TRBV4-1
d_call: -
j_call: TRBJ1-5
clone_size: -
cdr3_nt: TGCGCCAGCAGCCAAGAAGGGAAGCGGGAAGGTCAGCCCCAGCATTTT
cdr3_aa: CASSQEGKREGQPQHF

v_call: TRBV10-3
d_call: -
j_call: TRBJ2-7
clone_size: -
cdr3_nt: TGTGCCATCGGAGCGGAGGAGGGCTACGAGCAGTACTTC
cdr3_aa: CAIGAEEGYEQYF

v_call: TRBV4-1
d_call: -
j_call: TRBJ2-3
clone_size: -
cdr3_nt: TGCGCCAGCAGCCAAGATAAGTCGGGGGGCGATACGCAGTATTTT
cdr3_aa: CASSQDKSGGDTQYF

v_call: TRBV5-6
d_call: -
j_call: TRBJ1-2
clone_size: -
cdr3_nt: TGTGCCAGCAGCGGTTACAGGACGTGTGGCTACACCTTC
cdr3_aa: CASSGYRTCGYTF

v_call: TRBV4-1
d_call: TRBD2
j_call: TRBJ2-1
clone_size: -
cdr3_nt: TGCGCCAGCTCCCCGGGGGGTCTAGAAGCGGGGGGGCGTGATGAGCAGTTCTTC
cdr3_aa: CASSPGGLEAGGRDEQFF

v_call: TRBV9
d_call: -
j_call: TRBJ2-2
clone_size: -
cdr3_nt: TGTGCCAGCAGCGGAGGGGGGGTCGGGGAGCTGTTTTTT
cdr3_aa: CASSGGGVGELFF

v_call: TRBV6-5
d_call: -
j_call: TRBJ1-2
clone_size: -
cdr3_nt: TGTGCCAGCAGTCACCCCACCAACTCTAACTATGGCTACACCTTC
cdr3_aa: CASSHPTNSNYGYTF

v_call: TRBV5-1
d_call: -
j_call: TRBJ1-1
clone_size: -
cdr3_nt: TGCGCCAGCAGCCCCAGTCGGGGGGACACTGAAGCTTTCTTT
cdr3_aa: CASSPSRGDTEAFF

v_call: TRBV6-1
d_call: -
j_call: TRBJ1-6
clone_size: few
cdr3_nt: TGTGCCAGCAGTGATAGAGGTGCTGAGAGCTCCTATAATTCACCCCTCCACTTT
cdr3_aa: CASSDRGAESSYNSPLHF

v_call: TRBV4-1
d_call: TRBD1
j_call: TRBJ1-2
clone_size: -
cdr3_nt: TGCGCCAGCAGCCGCCTACAGGGGGGAAACTACACCTTC
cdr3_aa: CASSRLQGGNYTF

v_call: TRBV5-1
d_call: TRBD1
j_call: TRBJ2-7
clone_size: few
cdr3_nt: TGCGCCAGCAGCCCCGAGACAGGGGAAGCGTCCACCTACGAGCAGTACTTC
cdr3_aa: CASSPETGEASTYEQYF

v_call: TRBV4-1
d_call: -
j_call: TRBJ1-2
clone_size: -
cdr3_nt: TGCGCCAGCAGCCCCTCGGGACATCTCTACACCTTC
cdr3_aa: CASSPSGHLYTF

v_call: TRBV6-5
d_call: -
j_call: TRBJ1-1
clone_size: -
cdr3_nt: TGTGCCAGCACTATTATTGGGAGCACTGAAGCTTTCTTT
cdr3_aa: CASTIIGSTEAFF

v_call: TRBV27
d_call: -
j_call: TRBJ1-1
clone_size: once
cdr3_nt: TGTGCCAGCAGTTCCATTGGGACAATGAACACTGAAGCTTTCTTT
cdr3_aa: CASSSIGTMNTEAFF

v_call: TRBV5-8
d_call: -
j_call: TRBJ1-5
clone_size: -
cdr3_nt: TGTGCCAGCAGCCTCAGTGTGAATAGCAATCAGCCCCAGCATTTT
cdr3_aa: CASSLSVNSNQPQHF

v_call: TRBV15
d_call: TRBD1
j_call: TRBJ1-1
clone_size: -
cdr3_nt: TGTGCCACCAGCAGCGAGGGGGCCACTGAAGCTTTCTTT
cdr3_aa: CATSSEGATEAFF

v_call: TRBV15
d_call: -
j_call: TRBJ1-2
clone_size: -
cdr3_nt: TGTGCCACCAGCATAATGTGTCGTTATGGCTACACCTTC
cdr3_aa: CATSIMCRYGYTF

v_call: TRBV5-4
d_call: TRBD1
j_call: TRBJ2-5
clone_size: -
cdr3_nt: TGTGCCAGCAGTGACAGGGGGCTCCAAGAGACCCAGTACTTC
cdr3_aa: CASSDRGLQETQYF

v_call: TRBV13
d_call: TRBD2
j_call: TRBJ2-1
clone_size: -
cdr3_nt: TGTGCCAGCAGCTTCCCGCTCGGAAGCGGGGGACCCAATGAGCAGTTCTTC
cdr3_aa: CASSFPLGSGGPNEQFF